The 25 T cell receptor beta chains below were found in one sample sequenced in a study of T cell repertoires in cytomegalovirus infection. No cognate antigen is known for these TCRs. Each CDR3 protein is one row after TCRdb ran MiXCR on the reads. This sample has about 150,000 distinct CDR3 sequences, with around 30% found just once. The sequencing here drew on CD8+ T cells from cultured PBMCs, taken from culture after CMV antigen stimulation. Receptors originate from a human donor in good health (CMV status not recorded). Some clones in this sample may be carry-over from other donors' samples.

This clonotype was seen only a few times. The CDR3 loop reads CASSQSPPGHYSNQPQHF. The CDR3 DNA follows: TGCGCCAGCAGTCAATCCCCCCCGGGACACTATAGCAATCAGCCCCAGCATTTT. The rearrangement links TRBV23-1 to TRBJ1-5; D perhaps matches TRBD1 (6 bases). TRBV23-1 is an ORF for which the function is uncertain. V was shortened by 0 bases and J by 0 bases, with 15 bases between the two germline ends. The CDR3 has 18 residues.

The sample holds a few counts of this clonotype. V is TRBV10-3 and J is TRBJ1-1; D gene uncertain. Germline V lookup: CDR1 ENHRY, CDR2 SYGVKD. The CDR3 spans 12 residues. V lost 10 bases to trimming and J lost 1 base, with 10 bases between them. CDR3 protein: CATVDTNTEAFF. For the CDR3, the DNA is TGTGCCACAGTAGATACGAACACTGAAGCTTTCTTT.

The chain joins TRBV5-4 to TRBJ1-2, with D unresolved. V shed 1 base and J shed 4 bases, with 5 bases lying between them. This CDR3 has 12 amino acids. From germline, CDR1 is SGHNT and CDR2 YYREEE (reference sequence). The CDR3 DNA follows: TGTGCCAGCAGCTTGCACCTCTATGGCTACACCTTC. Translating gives CASSLHLYGYTF.

This chain's CDR3 is CASTLNWGRVFTEAFF. DNA for the CDR3: TGTGCCAGTACCCTAAACTGGGGGAGGGTGTTCACTGAAGCTTTCTTT. This rearrangement joins TRBV19 to TRBJ1-1; D perhaps matches TRBD1 (5 bases). V dropped 7 bases and J dropped 4 bases, with 22 bases sitting between them. The CDR3 loop spans 16 amino acids. Germline V gene sequence: CDR1 LNHDA, CDR2 SQIVND (reference sequence).

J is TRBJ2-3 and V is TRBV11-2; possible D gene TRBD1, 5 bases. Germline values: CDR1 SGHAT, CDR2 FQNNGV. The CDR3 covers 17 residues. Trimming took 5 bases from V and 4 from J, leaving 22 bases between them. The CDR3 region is CASSGRGEAINPDTQYF. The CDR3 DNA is TGTGCCAGCAGCGGTAGGGGTGAGGCCATAAACCCAGATACGCAGTATTTT. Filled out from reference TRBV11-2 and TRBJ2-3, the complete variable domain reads EAGVAQSPRYKIIEKRQSVAFWCNPISGHATLYWYQQILGQGPKLLIQFQNNGVVDDSQLPKDRFSAERLKGVDSTLKIQPAKLEDSAVYLCASSGRGEAINPDTQYFGPGTRLTVL.

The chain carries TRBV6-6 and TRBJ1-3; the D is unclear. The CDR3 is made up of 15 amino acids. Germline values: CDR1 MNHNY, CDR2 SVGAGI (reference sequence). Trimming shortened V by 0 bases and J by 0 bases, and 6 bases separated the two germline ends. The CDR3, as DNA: TGTGCCAGCAGTTACTCGCTGGACTCTGGAAACACCATATATTTT. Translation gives CASSYSLDSGNTIYF.

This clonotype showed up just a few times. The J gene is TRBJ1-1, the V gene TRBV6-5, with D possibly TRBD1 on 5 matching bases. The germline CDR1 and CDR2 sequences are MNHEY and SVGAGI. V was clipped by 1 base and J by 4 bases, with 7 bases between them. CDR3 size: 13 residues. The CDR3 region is CASSYFGGTEAFF. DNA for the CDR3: TGTGCCAGCAGTTACTTCGGGGGCACTGAAGCTTTCTTT.

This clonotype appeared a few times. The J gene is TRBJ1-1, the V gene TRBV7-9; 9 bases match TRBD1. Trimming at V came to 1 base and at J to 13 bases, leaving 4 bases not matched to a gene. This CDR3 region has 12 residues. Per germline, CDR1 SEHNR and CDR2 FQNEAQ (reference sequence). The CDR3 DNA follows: TGTGCCAGCAGCTTAGTTGGGGACAGGGATTTCTTT. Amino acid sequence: CASSLVGDRDFF.

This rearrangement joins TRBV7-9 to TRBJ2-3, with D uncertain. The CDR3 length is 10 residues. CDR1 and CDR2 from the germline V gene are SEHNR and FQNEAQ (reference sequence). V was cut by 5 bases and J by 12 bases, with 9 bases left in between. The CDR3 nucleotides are TGTGCCAGCAGCGGCTCGGCCCAGTATTTT. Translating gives CASSGSAQYF.

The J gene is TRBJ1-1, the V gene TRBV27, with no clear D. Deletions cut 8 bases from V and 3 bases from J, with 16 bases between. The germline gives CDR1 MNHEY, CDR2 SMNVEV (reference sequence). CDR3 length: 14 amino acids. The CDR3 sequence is CASGHRLWDTEAFF. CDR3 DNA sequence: TGTGCCAGCGGGCACAGATTGTGGGACACTGAAGCTTTCTTT.

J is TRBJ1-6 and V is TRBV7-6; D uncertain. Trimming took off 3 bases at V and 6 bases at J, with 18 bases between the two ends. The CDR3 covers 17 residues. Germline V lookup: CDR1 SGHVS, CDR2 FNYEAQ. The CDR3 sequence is CASSFNTPTSSNSPLHF. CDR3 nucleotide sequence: TGTGCCAGCAGCTTCAACACACCGACAAGCAGTAATTCACCCCTCCACTTT.

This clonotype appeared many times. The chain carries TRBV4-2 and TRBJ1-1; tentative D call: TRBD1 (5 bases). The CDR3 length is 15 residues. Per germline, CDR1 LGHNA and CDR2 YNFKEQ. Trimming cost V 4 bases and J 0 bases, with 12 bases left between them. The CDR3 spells CASSLAGGMNTEAFF. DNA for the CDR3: TGTGCCAGCAGCCTTGCGGGGGGAATGAACACTGAAGCTTTCTTT.

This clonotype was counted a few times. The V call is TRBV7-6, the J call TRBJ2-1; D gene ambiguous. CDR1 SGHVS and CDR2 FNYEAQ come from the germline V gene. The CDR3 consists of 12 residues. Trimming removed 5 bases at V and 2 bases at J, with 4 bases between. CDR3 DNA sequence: TGTGCCAGCAGCACCGCCTACAATGAGCAGTTCTTC. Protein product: CASSTAYNEQFF. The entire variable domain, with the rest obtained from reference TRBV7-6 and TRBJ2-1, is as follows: GAGVSQSPRYKVTKRGQDVALRCDPISGHVSLYWYRQALGQGPEFLTYFNYEAQQDKSGLPNDRFSAERPEGSISTLTIQRTEQRDSAMYRCASSTAYNEQFFGPGTRLTVL.

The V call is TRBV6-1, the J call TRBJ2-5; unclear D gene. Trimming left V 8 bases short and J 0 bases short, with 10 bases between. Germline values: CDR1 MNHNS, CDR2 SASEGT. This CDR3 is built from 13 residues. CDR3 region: CASSIGYQETQYF. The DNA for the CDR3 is TGTGCCAGCTCTATCGGGTACCAAGAGACCCAGTACTTC.

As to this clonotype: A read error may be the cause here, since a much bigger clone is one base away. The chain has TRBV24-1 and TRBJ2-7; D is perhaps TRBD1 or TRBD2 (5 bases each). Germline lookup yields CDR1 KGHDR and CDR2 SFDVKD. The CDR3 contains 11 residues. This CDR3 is CAPSDLGVQYF. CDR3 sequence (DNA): TGTGCCCCCAGTGATTTGGGGGTGCAGTACTTC.

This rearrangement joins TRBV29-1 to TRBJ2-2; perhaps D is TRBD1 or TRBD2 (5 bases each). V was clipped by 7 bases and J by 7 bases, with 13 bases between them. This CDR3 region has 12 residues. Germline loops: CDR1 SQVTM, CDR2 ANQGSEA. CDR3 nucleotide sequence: TGCAGCGCCGGACGGGGCGGCGGGGAGCTGTTTTTT. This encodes CSAGRGGGELFF.

The CDR3 DNA sequence: TGTGCCATCAGTGAGTTGAGGGGGAGAGACACTGAAGCTTTCTTT. This translates into CAISELRGRDTEAFF. The chain is built from TRBV10-3 and TRBJ1-1; possible D gene TRBD1, 6 bases. Germline V gene data show CDR1 as ENHRY and CDR2 as SYGVKD. The CDR3 loop spans 15 amino acids. V dropped 1 base and J dropped 3 bases, with 12 bases sitting between them.

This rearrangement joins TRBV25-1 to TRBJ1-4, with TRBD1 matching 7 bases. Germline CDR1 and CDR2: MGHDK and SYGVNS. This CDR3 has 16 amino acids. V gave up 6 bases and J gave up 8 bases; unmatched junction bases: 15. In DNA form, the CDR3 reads TGTGCCAGCAGCCCAAAGGAGGACAGGCAGAGGGAAAAACTGTTTTTT. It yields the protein CASSPKEDRQREKLFF.

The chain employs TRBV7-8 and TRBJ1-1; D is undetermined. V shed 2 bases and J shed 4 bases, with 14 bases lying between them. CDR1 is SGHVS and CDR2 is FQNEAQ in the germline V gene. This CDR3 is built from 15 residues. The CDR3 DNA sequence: TGTGCCAGCAGCTTAACCGGCCTCATGACCACTGAAGCTTTCTTT. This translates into CASSLTGLMTTEAFF.

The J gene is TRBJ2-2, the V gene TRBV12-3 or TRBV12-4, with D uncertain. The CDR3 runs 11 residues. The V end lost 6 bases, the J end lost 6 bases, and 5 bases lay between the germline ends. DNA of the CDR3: TGTGCCAGCAGCCCATCCGGGGAGCTGTTTTTT. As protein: CASSPSGELFF.

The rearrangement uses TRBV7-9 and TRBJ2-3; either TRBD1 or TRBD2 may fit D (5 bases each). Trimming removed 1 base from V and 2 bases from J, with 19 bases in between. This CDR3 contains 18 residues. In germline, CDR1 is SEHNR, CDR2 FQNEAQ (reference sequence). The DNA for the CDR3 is TGTGCCAGCAGCTTAGGGGTGGGGACGCCTAGCACCACAGATACGCAGTATTTT. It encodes CASSLGVGTPSTTDTQYF. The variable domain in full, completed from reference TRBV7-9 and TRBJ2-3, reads DTGVSQNPRHKITKRGQNVTFRCDPISEHNRLYWYRQTLGQGPEFLTYFQNEAQLEKSRLLSDRFSAERPKGSFSTLEIQRTEQGDSAMYLCASSLGVGTPSTTDTQYFGPGTRLTVL.

CDR3 region: CASRPPVSEEREKLFF. The CDR3 coding sequence is TGTGCCAGCCGGCCCCCCGTGTCAGAGGAGCGGGAAAAACTGTTTTTT. The gene calls are TRBV28 and TRBJ1-4; D uncertain. Trimming took 8 bases from V and 8 from J, leaving 24 bases between them. CDR1 and CDR2 (germline): MDHEN, SYDVKM. The CDR3 extends over 16 amino acids.

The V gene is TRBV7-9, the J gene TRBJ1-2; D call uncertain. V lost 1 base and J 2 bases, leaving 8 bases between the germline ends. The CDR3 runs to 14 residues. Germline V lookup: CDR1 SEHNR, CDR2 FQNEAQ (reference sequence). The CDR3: CASSLVGGNYGYTF. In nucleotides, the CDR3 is TGTGCCAGCAGCTTAGTTGGAGGAAACTATGGCTACACCTTC.

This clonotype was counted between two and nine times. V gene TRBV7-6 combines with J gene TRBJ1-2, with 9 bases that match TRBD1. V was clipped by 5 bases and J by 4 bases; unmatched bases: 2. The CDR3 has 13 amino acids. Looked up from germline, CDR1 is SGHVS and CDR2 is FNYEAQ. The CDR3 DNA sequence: TGTGCCAGCAGCACAGGGGGCTCCTATGGCTACACCTTC. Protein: CASSTGGSYGYTF.

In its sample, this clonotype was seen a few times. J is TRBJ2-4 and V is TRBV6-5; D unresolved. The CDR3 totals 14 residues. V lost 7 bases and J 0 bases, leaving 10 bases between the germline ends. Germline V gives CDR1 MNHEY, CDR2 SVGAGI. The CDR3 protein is CASTSGLAKNIQYF. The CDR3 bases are TGTGCCAGCACCTCCGGCTTAGCCAAAAACATTCAGTACTTC.